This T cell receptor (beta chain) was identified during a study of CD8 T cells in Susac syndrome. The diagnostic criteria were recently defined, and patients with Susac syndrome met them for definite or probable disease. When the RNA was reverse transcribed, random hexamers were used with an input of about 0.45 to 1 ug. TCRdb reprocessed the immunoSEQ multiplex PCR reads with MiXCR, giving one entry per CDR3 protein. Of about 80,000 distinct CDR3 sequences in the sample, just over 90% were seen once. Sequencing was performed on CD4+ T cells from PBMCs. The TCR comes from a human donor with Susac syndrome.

The CDR3 reads CASSDGPSPPGANVLTF. As DNA, the CDR3 is TGTGCCAGCAGTGACGGCCCTAGCCCCCCAGGGGCCAACGTCCTGACTTTC. The chain has TRBV2 and TRBJ2-6, with a possible D match to TRBD2 (5 bases). The CDR3 extends over 17 amino acids. Germline CDR1 reads SNHLY; CDR2 reads FYNNEI. The V end lost 3 bases, the J end lost 4 bases, and 16 bases lay between the germline ends.